These T cell receptor beta chains were read from a single sample in a study of cytomegalovirus exposure and HLA in healthy donors. Some clones are missing from TCRdb's copy, which holds only in-frame ones; the method was immunoSEQ multiplex PCR. In the table there are some 130,000 clones, more than 75% of which are singletons. Sequenced sample: PBMCs. These receptors originate from a man aged 25-40 years in good health and CMV-seronegative. Each CDR3 is given with its conserved first and last residue. Each record gives: clone size, V gene, J gene, D gene, CDR3 protein, CDR3 DNA. D genes are given only for firm matches. Some rows have no size entry. The others give once, few or many, or a class for an expanded clone.

clone size: -; V gene: TRBV11-1; J gene: TRBJ2-7; D gene: TRBD1; CDR3 protein: CASSLWDRGYEQYF; CDR3 DNA: TGTGCCAGCAGCCTCTGGGACAGGGGCTACGAGCAGTACTTC
clone size: once; V gene: TRBV18; J gene: TRBJ2-5; D gene: TRBD1; CDR3 protein: CASRTGVRETQYF; CDR3 DNA: TGTGCCAGCCGCACAGGGGTGAGGGAGACCCAGTACTTC
clone size: -; V gene: TRBV5-8; J gene: TRBJ1-2; D gene: -; CDR3 protein: CASSLGSGVGRYGYTF; CDR3 DNA: TGTGCCAGCTCCCTGGGTTCGGGGGTAGGTCGGTATGGCTACACCTTC
clone size: once; V gene: TRBV30; J gene: TRBJ2-3; D gene: TRBD2; CDR3 protein: CAWSRGTSGLREDTQYF; CDR3 DNA: TGTGCCTGGAGCCGAGGGACTAGCGGACTTAGGGAAGATACGCAGTATTTT
clone size: -; V gene: TRBV19; J gene: TRBJ1-1; D gene: -; CDR3 protein: CASSLGQMNTEAFF; CDR3 DNA: TGTGCCAGTAGTCTTGGACAGATGAACACTGAAGCTTTCTTT
clone size: -; V gene: TRBV2; J gene: TRBJ1-2; D gene: TRBD1; CDR3 protein: CASSQDRGDVYGYTF; CDR3 DNA: TGTGCCAGCAGTCAAGACAGGGGGGACGTCTATGGCTACACCTTC
clone size: -; V gene: TRBV5-1; J gene: TRBJ2-7; D gene: TRBD2; CDR3 protein: CASSLLASGRFSSYEQYF; CDR3 DNA: TGCGCCAGCAGCTTGTTGGCGAGCGGGAGGTTTAGCTCCTACGAGCAGTACTTC
clone size: -; V gene: TRBV7-2; J gene: TRBJ2-4; D gene: TRBD1; CDR3 protein: CASSLGSDRLQYF; CDR3 DNA: TGTGCCAGCAGCTTAGGATCGGACAGGCTCCAGTACTTC
clone size: -; V gene: TRBV7-2; J gene: TRBJ2-1; D gene: -; CDR3 protein: CASSTTSGYEQFF; CDR3 DNA: TGTGCCAGCAGTACGACTAGTGGTTATGAGCAGTTCTTC
clone size: -; V gene: TRBV10-3; J gene: TRBJ2-1; D gene: TRBD2; CDR3 protein: CAISVAGGPYNEQFF; CDR3 DNA: TGTGCCATCAGTGTAGCGGGAGGGCCCTACAATGAGCAGTTCTTC
clone size: -; V gene: TRBV29-1; J gene: TRBJ2-3; D gene: -; CDR3 protein: CSDRGFSGTDTQYF; CDR3 DNA: TGCAGCGATCGGGGATTTTCTGGCACAGATACGCAGTATTTT